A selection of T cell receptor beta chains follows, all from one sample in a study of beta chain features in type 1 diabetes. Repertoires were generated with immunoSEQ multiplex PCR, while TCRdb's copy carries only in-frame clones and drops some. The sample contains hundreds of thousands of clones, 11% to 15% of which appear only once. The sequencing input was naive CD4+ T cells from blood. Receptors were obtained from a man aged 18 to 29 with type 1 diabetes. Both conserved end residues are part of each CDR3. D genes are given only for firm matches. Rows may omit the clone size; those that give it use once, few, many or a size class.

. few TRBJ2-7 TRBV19 TGTGCCAGTAGTCGGACAGCCTACGAGCAGTACTTC CASSRTAYEQYF
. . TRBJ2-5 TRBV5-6 TGTGCCAGCAGCATCTTTGGGGTGGACAGCCAAGAGACCCAGTACTTC CASSIFGVDSQETQYF
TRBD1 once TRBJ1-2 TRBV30 TGTGCCTGGAGTGTAGTACCAGGGGGAACGGGCTACACCTTC CAWSVVPGGTGYTF
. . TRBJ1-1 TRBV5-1 TGCGCCAGCAGCTTGTTCTTTAGCCCGAACACTGAAGCTTTCTTT CASSLFFSPNTEAFF
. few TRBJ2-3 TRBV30 TGTGCCTGGATTCGCCAAACTAGCTTCGTGGGTCAGGGTACGTCAAATACGCAGTATTTT CAWIRQTSFVGQGTSNTQYF
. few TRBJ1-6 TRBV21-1 TGTGCCAGCAGCAAGTCCCCAGGGGAGGAATCACCCCTCCACTTT CASSKSPGEESPLHF
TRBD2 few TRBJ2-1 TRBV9 TGTGCCAGCAGCAAAACCGGGGGGGAGCAGTTCTTC CASSKTGGEQFF
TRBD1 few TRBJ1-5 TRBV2 TGTGCCAGCAGAGGACAGGGCATGAGCAATCAGCCCCAGCATTTT CASRGQGMSNQPQHF
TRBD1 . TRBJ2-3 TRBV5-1 TGCGCCAGCAGCTTAGGGACAGGGGCTGGGGATACGCAGTATTTT CASSLGTGAGDTQYF
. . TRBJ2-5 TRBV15 TGTGCCACCAGCAGAGGCACCGGGACCCCCGTTCGGGAGACCCAGTACTTC CATSRGTGTPVRETQYF
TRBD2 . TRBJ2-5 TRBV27 TGTGCCAGCAGTTTTGGGCTAGCGGGAGGGCTACCCCAAGAGACCCAGTACTTC CASSFGLAGGLPQETQYF
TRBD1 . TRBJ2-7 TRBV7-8 TGTGCCAGCAGCTTGGCTCTGGACAGGCGCTCCTACGAGCAGTACTTC CASSLALDRRSYEQYF
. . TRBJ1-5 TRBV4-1 TGCGCCAGCAGCCAAGAAACGGGGCAGAATCAGCCCCAGCATTTT CASSQETGQNQPQHF
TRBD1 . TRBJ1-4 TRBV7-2 TGTGCCAGCAGCCCAGGGGGCCCGGGGGCAACTAATGAAAAACTGTTTTTT CASSPGGPGATNEKLFF
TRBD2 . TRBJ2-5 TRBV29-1 TGCAGCGTAACCCTAGCGGGGGGGCAAGAGACCCAGTACTTC CSVTLAGGQETQYF
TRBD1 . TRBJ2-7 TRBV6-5 TGTGCCAGCAGTTGGGACAGCTCCTACGAGCAGTACTTC CASSWDSSYEQYF
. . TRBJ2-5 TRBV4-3 TGCGCCAGCAGCCAAGAAAGACCCTCGAGGCGAGAGACCCAGTACTTC CASSQERPSRRETQYF
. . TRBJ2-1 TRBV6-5 TGTGCCAGCAGTCGGAATCAACCCGGATACAATGAGCAGTTCTTC CASSRNQPGYNEQFF
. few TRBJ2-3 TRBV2 TGTGCCAGCAGTGGGGGACCCTCGGATACGCAGTATTTT CASSGGPSDTQYF
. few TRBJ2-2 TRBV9 TGTGCCAGCAGCGTTCGGGGAAACACCGGGGAGCTGTTTTTT CASSVRGNTGELFF
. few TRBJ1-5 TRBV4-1 TGCGCCAGCAGCCAAGTGGTTTTTAGCAATCAGCCCCAGCATTTT CASSQVVFSNQPQHF
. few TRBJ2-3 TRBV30 TGTGCCTGGAGTGTAACGGGTACGCTAGCAGGGGATTTGAATACGCAGTATTTT CAWSVTGTLAGDLNTQYF